This TCR beta chain was obtained from a study of T cell responses to AZD1222 COVID-19 vaccine. Assay: immunoSEQ multiplex PCR; the TCRdb copy retains only in-frame clones and omits some. This sample carries fewer than 200,000 clones, about 91% of them seen once, and the ten largest clones take 4.4%. The CDR3 runs 15 residues. Germline assignment: CDR1 KGHDR and CDR2 SFDVKD. V was shortened by 7 bases and J by 0 bases, with 15 bases between the two germline ends. The sample consisted of peripheral blood, taken on day 0 of MenACWY control vaccination. J is TRBJ2-7 and V is TRBV24-1; possible D gene TRBD1, 6 bases. The sequence came from an adult in good health. The CDR3 region has the DNA TGTGCCACCAGCGAGCACGGGACACACTCCTACGAGCAGTACTTC. This translates into CATSEHGTHSYEQYF.